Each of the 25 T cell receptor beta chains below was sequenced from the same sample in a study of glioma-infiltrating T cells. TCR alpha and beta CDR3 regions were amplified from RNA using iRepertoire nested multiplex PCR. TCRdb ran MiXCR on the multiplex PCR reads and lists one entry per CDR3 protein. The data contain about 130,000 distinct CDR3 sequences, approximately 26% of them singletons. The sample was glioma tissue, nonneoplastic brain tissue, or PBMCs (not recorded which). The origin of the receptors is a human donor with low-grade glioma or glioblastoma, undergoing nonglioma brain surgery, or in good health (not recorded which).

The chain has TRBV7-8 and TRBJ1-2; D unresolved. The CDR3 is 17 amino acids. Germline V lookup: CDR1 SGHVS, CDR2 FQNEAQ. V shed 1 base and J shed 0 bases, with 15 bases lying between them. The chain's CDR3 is CASSLVLTVTPNYGYTF. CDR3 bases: TGTGCCAGCAGCTTAGTTTTGACCGTGACCCCTAACTATGGCTACACCTTC.

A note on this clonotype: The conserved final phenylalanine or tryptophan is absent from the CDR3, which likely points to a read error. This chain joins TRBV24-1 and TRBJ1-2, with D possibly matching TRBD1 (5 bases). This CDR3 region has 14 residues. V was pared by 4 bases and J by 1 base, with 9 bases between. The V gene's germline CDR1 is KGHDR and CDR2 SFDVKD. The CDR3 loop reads CATSDPQVNYGYTS. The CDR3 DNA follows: TGTGCCACCAGTGACCCACAGGTTAACTATGGCTACACCTCC.

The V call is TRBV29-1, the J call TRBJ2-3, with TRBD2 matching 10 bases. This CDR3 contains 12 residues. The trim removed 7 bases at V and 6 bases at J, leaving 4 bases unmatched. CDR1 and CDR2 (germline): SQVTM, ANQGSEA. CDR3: CSAMGLADTQYF. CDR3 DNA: TGCAGCGCAATGGGACTAGCGGATACGCAGTATTTT.

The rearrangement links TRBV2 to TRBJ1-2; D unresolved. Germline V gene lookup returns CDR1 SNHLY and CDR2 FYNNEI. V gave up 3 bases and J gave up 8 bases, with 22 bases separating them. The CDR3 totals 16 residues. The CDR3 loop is CASSDPGSLTSLGYTF. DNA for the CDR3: TGTGCCAGCAGTGACCCCGGCTCTCTGACAAGCCTCGGCTACACCTTC.

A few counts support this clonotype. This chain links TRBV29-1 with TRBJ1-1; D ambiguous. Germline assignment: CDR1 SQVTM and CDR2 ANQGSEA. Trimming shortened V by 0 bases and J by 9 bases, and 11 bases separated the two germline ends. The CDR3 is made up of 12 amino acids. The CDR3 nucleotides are TGCAGCGTTGAAGATCAACCCCGAAAAGCTTTCTTT. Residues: CSVEDQPRKAFF.

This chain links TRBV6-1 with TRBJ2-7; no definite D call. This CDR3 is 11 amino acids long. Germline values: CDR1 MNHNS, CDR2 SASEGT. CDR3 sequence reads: CASSEGYEQYV. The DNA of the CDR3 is TGCGCCAGCAGTGAAGGTTATGAGCAGTACGTC.

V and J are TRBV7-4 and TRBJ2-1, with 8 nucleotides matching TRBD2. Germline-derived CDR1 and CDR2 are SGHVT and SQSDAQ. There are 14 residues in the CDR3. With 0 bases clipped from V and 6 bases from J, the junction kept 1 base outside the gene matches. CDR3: CASSLAGTSNEQFF. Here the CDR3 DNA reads TGTGCCAGCAGCTTAGCGGGGACTAGCAATGAGCAGTTCTTC.

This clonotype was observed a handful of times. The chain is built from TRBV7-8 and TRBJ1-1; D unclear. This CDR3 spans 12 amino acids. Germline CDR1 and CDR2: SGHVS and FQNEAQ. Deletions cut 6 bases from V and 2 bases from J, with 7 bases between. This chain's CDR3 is CASRVGNTEAFF. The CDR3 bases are TGTGCCAGCAGGGTGGGTAACACTGAAGCTTTCTTT.

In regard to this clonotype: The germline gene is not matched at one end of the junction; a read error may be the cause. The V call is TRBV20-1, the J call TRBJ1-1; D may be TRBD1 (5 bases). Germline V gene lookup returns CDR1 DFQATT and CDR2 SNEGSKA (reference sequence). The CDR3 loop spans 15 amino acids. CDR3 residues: CSARDERTLKTEAFF. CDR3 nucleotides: TGTAGTGCTAGAGATGAAAGGACACTGAAAACTGAAGCTTTCTTT.

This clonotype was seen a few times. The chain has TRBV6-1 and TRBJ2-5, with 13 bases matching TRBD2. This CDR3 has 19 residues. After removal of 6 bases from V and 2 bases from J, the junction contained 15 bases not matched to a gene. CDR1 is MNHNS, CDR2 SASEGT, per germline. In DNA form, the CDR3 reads TGTGCCAGCAGCCCTGGACTAGCGGGGGACCTAAGGGAACAAGAGACCCAGTACTTC. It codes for CASSPGLAGDLREQETQYF.

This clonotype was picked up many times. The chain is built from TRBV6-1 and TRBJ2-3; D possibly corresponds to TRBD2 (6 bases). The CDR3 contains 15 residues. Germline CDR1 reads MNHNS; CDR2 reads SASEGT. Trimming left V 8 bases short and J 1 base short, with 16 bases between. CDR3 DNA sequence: TGTGCCAGCCAAATTGGCGGAGGGGGCACAGATACGCAGTATTTT. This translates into CASQIGGGGTDTQYF.

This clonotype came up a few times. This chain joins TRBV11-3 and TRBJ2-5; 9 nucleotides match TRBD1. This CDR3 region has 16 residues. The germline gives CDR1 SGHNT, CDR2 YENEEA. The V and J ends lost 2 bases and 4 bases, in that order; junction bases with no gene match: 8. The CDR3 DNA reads TGTGCCAGCAGCTTATTCCAGGGACAGGGAGGAGAGACCCAGTACTTC. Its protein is CASSLFQGQGGETQYF.

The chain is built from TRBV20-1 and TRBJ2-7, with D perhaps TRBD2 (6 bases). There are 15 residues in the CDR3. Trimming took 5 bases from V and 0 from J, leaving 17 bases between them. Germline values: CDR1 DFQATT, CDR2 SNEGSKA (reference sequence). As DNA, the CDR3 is TGCAGTGCTCCAGCCTCCGGGACTTTCTCCTACGAGCAGTACGTC. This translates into CSAPASGTFSYEQYV.

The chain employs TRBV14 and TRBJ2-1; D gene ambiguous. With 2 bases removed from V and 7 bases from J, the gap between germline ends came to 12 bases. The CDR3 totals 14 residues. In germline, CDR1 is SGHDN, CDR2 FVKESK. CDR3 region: CASSQLSIGNEQFF. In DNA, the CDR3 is TGTGCCAGCAGCCAATTAAGTATTGGGAATGAGCAGTTCTTC.

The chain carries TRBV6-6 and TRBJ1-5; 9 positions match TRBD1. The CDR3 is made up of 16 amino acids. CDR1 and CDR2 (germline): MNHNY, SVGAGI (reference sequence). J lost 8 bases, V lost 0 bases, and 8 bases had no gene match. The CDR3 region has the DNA TGTGCCAGCAGTTACTCCGGGGACAGGGTGGATGAGCCCCAGCATTTT. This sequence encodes CASSYSGDRVDEPQHF.

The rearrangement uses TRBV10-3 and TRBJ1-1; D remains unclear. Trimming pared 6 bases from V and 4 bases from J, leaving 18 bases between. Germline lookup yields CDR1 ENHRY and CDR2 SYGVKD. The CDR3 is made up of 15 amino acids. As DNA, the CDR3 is TGTGCCATCAGGGGTGAAGGGCTCTCTCGCACTGAAGCTTTCTTT. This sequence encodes CAIRGEGLSRTEAFF.

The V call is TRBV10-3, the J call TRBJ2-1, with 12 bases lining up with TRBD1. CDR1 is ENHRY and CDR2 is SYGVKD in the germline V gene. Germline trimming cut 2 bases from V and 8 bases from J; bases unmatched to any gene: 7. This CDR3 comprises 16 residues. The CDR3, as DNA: TGTGCCATCAGTGAGCCAGGGACAGGGGGCACCTATGAGCAGTTCTTC. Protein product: CAISEPGTGGTYEQFF.

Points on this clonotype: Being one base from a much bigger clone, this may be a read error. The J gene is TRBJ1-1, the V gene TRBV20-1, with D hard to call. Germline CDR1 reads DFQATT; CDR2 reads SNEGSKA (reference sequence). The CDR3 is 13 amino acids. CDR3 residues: CSARWGGNAEAFF. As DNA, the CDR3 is TGCAGTGCTAGATGGGGAGGGAACGCTGAAGCTTTCTTT.

CDR3 nucleotide sequence: TGTGCCACCCGAGGTGATGAGGAGGGGGCGCGCACTGAAGCTTTCTTT. Encoded protein: CATRGDEEGARTEAFF. This chain joins TRBV27 and TRBJ1-1, with 7 nucleotides matching TRBD1. Per the germline V gene, CDR1 is MNHEY and CDR2 is SMNVEV (reference sequence). V dropped 10 bases and J dropped 4; count of bases not matched to a gene: 18. The CDR3 is made up of 16 amino acids.

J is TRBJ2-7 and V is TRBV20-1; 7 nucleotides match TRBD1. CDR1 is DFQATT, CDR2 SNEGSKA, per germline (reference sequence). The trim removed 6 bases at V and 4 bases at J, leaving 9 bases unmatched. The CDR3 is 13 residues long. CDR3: CSASDRASYEQYV. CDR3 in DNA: TGCAGTGCAAGCGACAGGGCGAGTTACGAGCAGTACGTC.

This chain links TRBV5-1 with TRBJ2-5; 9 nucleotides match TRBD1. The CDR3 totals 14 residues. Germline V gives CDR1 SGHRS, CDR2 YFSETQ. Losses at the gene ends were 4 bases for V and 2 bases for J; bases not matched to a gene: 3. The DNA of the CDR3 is TGCGCCAGCAGCCAAGGGACAGGGCAAGAGACCCAGTACTTC. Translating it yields CASSQGTGQETQYF. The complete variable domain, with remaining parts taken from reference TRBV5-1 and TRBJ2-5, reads KAGVTQTPRYLIKTRGQQVTLSCSPISGHRSVSWYQQTPGQGLQFLFEYFSETQRNKGNFPGRFSGRQFSNSRSEMNVSTLELGDSALYLCASSQGTGQETQYFGPGTRLLVL.

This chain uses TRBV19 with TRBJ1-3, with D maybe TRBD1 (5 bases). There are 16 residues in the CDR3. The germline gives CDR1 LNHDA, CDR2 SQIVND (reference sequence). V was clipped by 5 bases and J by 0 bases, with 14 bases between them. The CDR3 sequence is CASSRQTLNSGNTIYF. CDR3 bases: TGTGCCAGTAGTCGACAGACCCTGAACTCTGGAAACACCATATATTTT. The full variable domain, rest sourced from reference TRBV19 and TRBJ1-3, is DGGITQSPKYLFRKEGQNVTLSCEQNLNHDAMYWYRQDPGQGLRLIYYSQIVNDFQKGDIAEGYSVSREKKESFPLTVTSAQKNPTAFYLCASSRQTLNSGNTIYFGEGSWLTVV.

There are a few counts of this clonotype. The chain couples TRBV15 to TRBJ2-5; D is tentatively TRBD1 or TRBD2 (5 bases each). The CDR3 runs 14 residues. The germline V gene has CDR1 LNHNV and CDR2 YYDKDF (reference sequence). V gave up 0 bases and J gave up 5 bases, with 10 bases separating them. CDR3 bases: TGTGCCACCAGCAGAGATCGAGGGGAGGAGACCCAGTACTTC. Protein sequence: CATSRDRGEETQYF.

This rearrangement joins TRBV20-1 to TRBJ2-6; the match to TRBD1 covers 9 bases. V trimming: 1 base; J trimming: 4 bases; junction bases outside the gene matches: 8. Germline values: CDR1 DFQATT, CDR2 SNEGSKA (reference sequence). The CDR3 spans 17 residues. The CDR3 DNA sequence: TGCAGTGCTAGAGCCTTTACAGGGGGCGCCGGGGCCAACGTCCTGACTTTC. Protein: CSARAFTGGAGANVLTF.

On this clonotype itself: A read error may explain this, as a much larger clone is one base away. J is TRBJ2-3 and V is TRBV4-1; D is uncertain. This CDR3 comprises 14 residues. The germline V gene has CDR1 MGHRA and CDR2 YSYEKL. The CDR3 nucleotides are TGCGCCAGAAGCCAAGGTACAGGCACAGATACGCAGTATTTT. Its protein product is CARSQGTGTDTQYF.